This passage covers 2 T cell receptor beta chains from one sample sequenced in a study of T cells in Graves' hyperthyroidism and ophthalmopathy. What was amplified from RNA transcripts were TCR beta CDR3 regions. A first-round RT-PCR of the TCR CDR3 used the HTBI primer set. Each CDR3 protein gets one entry after TCRdb re-called the multiplex PCR reads with MiXCR. The sample includes hundreds of thousands of distinct CDR3 sequences, roughly 14% of them seen just once. The sample comprised blood. The receptors stem from a man younger than 35 with Graves' ophthalmopathy.

This clonotype was counted many times. This chain connects TRBV20-1 to TRBJ2-7, with a tentative D call TRBD1 (6 bases). V was shortened by 6 bases and J by 2 bases, with 14 bases between the two germline ends. This CDR3 region has 13 residues. CDR1 is DFQATT, CDR2 SNEGSKA, per germline (reference sequence). The DNA for the CDR3 is TGCAGTGCCACGGACAGTTCCGCCTACGAGCAGTACTTC. It specifies CSATDSSAYEQYF.

This clonotype was recorded at least ten times. The chain joins TRBV5-8 to TRBJ2-7, with D tentatively TRBD1 (6 bases). V lost 1 base, J lost 0 bases, and 11 bases lay in between. CDR3 length: 15 residues. CDR1 SGHTS and CDR2 YDEGEE come from the germline V gene. The CDR3 DNA follows: TGTGCCAGCAGCTTGTGGCTCAGGGGCTCCTACGAGCAGTACTTC. Translating gives CASSLWLRGSYEQYF.